These 10 T cell receptor beta chains share one sample of origin, sequenced in a study of tumor-infiltrating lymphocytes in localized non-small cell lung cancer. Produced via immunoSEQ multiplex PCR; TCRdb's table is partial and in-frame only. Of some 15,000 clones in the sample, 65% to 85% were seen once. The sample taken for sequencing was lung tumor tissue. These receptor sequences come from a human donor with non-small cell lung cancer.

This clone was detected once. The chain joins TRBV5-1 to TRBJ2-2, with D uncertain. Trimming took off 0 bases at V and 1 base at J, with 7 bases between the two ends. Germline loops: CDR1 SGHRS, CDR2 YFSETQ. The CDR3 consists of 15 residues. The CDR3 nucleotides are TGCGCCAGCAGCTTGGATTGGGAGAACACCGGGGAGCTGTTTTTT. Its protein is CASSLDWENTGELFF.

The CDR3 reads CASSHYRGTSYEQYF. CDR3 DNA sequence: TGTGCCAGCAGCCATTACAGGGGGACCTCCTACGAGCAGTACTTC. The chain joins TRBV11-2 to TRBJ2-7; 8 nucleotides match TRBD1. The ends lost 5 bases at V and 0 bases at J; junction bases unmatched: 6. Germline V gene data show CDR1 as SGHAT and CDR2 as FQNNGV. The CDR3 has 15 amino acids.

This clone was counted only a few times. The chain couples TRBV29-1 to TRBJ2-2, with 9 bases aligning to TRBD1. The CDR3 has 14 amino acids. The V segment lost 7 bases and the J segment 2 bases; nucleotides outside the gene matches: 5. In germline, CDR1 is SQVTM, CDR2 ANQGSEA. CDR3 nucleotides: TGCAGCGGGTCCACAGGGGGCAACACCGGGGAGCTGTTTTTT. The encoded protein is CSGSTGGNTGELFF.

V usage is TRBV7-8 and J usage is TRBJ1-6, with TRBD1 as a possible D gene (5 bases). CDR1 SGHVS and CDR2 FQNEAQ come from the germline V gene. This CDR3 spans 16 amino acids. V was cut by 5 bases and J by 4 bases, with 15 bases left in between. This CDR3 reads CASSRITGIYNSPLHF. The CDR3 nucleotides read TGTGCCAGCAGCCGAATTACAGGAATTTATAATTCACCCCTCCACTTT.

The chain combines TRBV6-5 with TRBJ2-7; TRBD1 agrees at 8 bases. The CDR3 consists of 15 residues. The V and J ends lost 7 bases and 2 bases, in that order; junction bases with no gene match: 10. CDR1 and CDR2 from the germline V gene are MNHEY and SVGAGI. The CDR3 is CASNKGRQGPYEQYF. CDR3 bases: TGTGCCAGCAACAAAGGAAGACAGGGGCCCTACGAGCAGTACTTC.

The chain employs TRBV2 and TRBJ1-1, with D maybe TRBD1 (6 bases). Trimming pared 2 bases from V and 3 bases from J, leaving 10 bases between. The CDR3 is 14 amino acids. Germline CDR1 SNHLY, CDR2 FYNNEI. DNA for the CDR3: TGTGCCAGCAGTGAACAGGGGACGGACACTGAAGCTTTCTTT. Its translation: CASSEQGTDTEAFF.

This chain links TRBV7-9 with TRBJ2-6; maybe TRBD1 (5 bases). V lost 5 bases to trimming and J lost 3 bases, with 20 bases between them. The CDR3 is 18 amino acids. CDR1 and CDR2 (germline): SEHNR, FQNEAQ (reference sequence). CDR3 sequence reads: CASSPQPGQGSGANVLTF. CDR3 coding DNA: TGTGCCAGCAGCCCTCAACCCGGCCAGGGAAGTGGGGCCAACGTCCTGACTTTC.

The V and J genes are TRBV10-1 and TRBJ1-1; D is undetermined. V was shortened by 3 bases and J by 1 base, with 6 bases between the two germline ends. Germline V lookup: CDR1 WNHNN, CDR2 SYGVQD (reference sequence). CDR3 length: 13 residues. The CDR3 nucleotides are TGCGCCAGCAGTGATGGGCGGAACACTGAAGCTTTCTTT. Translating it yields CASSDGRNTEAFF.

The V gene is TRBV5-1, the J gene TRBJ1-4; D uncertain. V dropped 0 bases and J dropped 8 bases, with 14 bases sitting between them. The CDR3 contains 15 residues. CDR1 is SGHRS and CDR2 is YFSETQ in the germline V gene. CDR3 protein: CASSLGGGIWEKLFF. The CDR3 region has the DNA TGCGCCAGCAGCTTGGGCGGCGGGATATGGGAAAAACTGTTTTTT. The entire variable domain, with the rest obtained from reference TRBV5-1 and TRBJ1-4, is as follows: KAGVTQTPRYLIKTRGQQVTLSCSPISGHRSVSWYQQTPGQGLQFLFEYFSETQRNKGNFPGRFSGRQFSNSRSEMNVSTLELGDSALYLCASSLGGGIWEKLFFGSGTQLSVL.

This clone is medium-sized (0.01 to 0.1%) by share. The chain is built from TRBV25-1 and TRBJ1-1; D call uncertain. The V end lost 6 bases, the J end lost 10 bases, and 15 bases lay between the germline ends. The CDR3 is 12 amino acids. Germline lookup yields CDR1 MGHDK and CDR2 SYGVNS. CDR3 sequence (DNA): TGTGCCAGCAGCCGGGATCGAAGCGCAGCTTTCTTT. This gives the protein CASSRDRSAAFF.